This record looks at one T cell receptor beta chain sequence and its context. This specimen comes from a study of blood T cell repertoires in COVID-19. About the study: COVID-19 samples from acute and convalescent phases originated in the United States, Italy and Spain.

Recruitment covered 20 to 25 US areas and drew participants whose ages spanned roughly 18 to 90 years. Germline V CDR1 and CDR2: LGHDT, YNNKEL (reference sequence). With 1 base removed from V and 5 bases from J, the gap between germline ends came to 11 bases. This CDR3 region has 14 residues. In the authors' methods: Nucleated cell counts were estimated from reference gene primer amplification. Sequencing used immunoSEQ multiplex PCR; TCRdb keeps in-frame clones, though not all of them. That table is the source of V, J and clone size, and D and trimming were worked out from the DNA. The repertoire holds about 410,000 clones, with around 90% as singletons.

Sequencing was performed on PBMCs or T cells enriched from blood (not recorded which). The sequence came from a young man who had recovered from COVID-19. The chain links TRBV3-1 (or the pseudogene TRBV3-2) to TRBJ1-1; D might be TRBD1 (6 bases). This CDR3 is CASSQVRGRTEAFF. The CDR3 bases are TGTGCCAGCAGCCAAGTGCGGGGGCGAACTGAAGCTTTCTTT.